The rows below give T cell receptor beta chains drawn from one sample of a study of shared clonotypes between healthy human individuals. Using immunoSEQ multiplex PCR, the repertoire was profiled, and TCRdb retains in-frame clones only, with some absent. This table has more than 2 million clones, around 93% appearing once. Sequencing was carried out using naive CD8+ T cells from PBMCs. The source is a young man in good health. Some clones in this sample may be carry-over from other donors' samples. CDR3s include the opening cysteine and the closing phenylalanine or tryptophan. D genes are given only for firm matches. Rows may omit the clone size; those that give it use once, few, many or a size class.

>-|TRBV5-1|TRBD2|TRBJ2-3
TGCGCCAGCAGCCCCCCAGCGGGAGGGCCCACAGATACGCAGTATTTT
CASSPPAGGPTDTQYF
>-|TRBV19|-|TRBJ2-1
TGTGCCAGTAGCCCCTTCGTGACAAACAATGAGCAGTTCTTC
CASSPFVTNNEQFF
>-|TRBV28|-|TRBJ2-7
TGTGCCAGCCGACTGTCCAGGGCTGGGGAGCAGTACTTC
CASRLSRAGEQYF
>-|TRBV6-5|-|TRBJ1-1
TGTGCCAGCAGCCGGGGGCAAGAAGCTTTCTTT
CASSRGQEAFF
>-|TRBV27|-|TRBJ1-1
TGTGCCAGCCTCAAGGGGCCCAGAAGGACTGAAGCTTTCTTT
CASLKGPRRTEAFF
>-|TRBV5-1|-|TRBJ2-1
TGCGCCAGCAGCTTGAGGGACGTTAATGAGCAGTTCTTC
CASSLRDVNEQFF
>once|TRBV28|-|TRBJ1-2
TGTGCCAGCAGTTTGTCAGTCGTCAATGGCTACACCTTC
CASSLSVVNGYTF
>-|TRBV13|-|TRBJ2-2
TGTGCCAGCAGCCCGATAGCCTTCGCGAACACCGGGGAGCTGTTTTTT
CASSPIAFANTGELFF
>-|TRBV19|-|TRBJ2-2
TGTGCCAGTAGTCAGGCAGCGAACACCGGGGAGCTGTTTTTT
CASSQAANTGELFF
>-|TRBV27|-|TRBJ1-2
TGTGCCAGCAGCGCTCAGGATGGGTACTATGGCTACACCTTC
CASSAQDGYYGYTF
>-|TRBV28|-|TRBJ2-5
TGTGCCAGCAGCTATGGGGGAGAGACCCAGTACTTC
CASSYGGETQYF
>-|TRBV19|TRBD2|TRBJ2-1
TGTGCCAGCTCAATGCGGCTAGCGGGAGTATATGAGCAGTTCTTC
CASSMRLAGVYEQFF
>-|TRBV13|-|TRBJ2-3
TGTGCCAGCGGAGACCTCCCAGATACGCAGTATTTT
CASGDLPDTQYF
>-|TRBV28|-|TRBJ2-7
TGTGCCAGCAGTCCGTCCCTTGGGGTCTACGAGCAGTACTTC
CASSPSLGVYEQYF
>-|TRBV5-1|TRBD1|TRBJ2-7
TGCGCCAGCAGCGCGGACGGACAGGGGGCATCCTACGAGCAGTACTTC
CASSADGQGASYEQYF
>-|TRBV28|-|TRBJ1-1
TGTGCCAGCAGCACCGGGGGGATGACTGAAGCTTTCTTT
CASSTGGMTEAFF
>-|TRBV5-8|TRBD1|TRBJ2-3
TGTGCCAGCAGCTTGAACAGGGGGTCCAAAGATACGCAGTATTTT
CASSLNRGSKDTQYF
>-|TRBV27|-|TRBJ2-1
TGTGCCAGCAGTTTGCTCAGGTGGACCAATGAGCAGTTCTTC
CASSLLRWTNEQFF
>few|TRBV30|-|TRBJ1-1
TGTGCCTGGAGGATCCTAAAGAACACTGAAGCTTTCTTT
CAWRILKNTEAFF
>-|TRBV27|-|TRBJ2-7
TGTGCCAGCAGTTTTTCCCCCCAGGGATTTAACGAGCAGTACTTC
CASSFSPQGFNEQYF
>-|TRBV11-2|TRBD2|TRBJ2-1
TGTGCCAGCAGCTTAGATTGGGGACTAGCGGGATACAATGAGCAGTTCTTC
CASSLDWGLAGYNEQFF
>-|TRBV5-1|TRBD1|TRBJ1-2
TGCGCCAGCAGCTCCCAACCCCGGGACAGAGATGCTAGCTACACCTTC
CASSSQPRDRDASYTF
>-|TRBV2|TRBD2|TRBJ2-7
TGTGCCAGCAGTGAACTACTAGCGGGGAGATACGAGCAGTACTTC
CASSELLAGRYEQYF
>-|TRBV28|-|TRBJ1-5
TGTGCCAGCAGTCGCAGGGTAGGACAGCCCCAGCATTTT
CASSRRVGQPQHF
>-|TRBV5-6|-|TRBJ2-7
TGTGCCAGCAGTCTGTGGGCAGAGGTTTCCTACGAGCAGTACTTC
CASSLWAEVSYEQYF
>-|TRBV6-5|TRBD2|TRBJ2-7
TGTGCCAGCAGTTTGACTAGCCTTCTTTACGAGCAGTACTTC
CASSLTSLLYEQYF
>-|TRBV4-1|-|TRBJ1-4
TGCGCCAGCAGCCAAGGTTCGGCAGCCTGGGGAACTAATGAAAAACTGTTTTTT
CASSQGSAAWGTNEKLFF
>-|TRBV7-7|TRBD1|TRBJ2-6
TGTGCCAGCAGCCCCGGGACAGGCGGTGGGGCCAACGTCCTGACTTTC
CASSPGTGGGANVLTF
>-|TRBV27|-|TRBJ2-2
TGTGCCAGCAGTTTATCGTGGGGCCCCTCACCAAACACCGGGGAGCTGTTTTTT
CASSLSWGPSPNTGELFF
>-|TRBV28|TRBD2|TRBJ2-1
TGTGCCAGCAGTTGGACTAGCGGGTCCCCGCAGTTCTTC
CASSWTSGSPQFF
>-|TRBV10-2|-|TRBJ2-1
TGCGCCAGCGCTGCCCCGGAGCAGTTCTTC
CASAAPEQFF
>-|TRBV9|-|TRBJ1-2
TGTGCCAGCAGCGTAGAGGCCTATGGCTACACCTTC
CASSVEAYGYTF
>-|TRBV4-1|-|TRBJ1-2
TGCGCCAGCAGCCAAAAGTTCACTAACTATGGCTACACCTTC
CASSQKFTNYGYTF
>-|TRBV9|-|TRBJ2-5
TGTGCCAGCAGCGTATTGGGAGGAGAGACCCAGTACTTC
CASSVLGGETQYF
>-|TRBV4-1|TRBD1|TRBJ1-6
TGCGCCAGCAGCCAGGACCGGGACAGGGGTATTTCACCCCTCCACTTT
CASSQDRDRGISPLHF
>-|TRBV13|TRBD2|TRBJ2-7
TGTGCCAGCAGCCGCGGGGGGAGGGCGTACGAGCAGTACTTC
CASSRGGRAYEQYF
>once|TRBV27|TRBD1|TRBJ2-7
TGTGCCAGCAGCCCCCTCCCGTACTCCGGGACAGGCTCCTACGAGCAGTACTTC
CASSPLPYSGTGSYEQYF
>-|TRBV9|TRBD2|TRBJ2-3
TGTGCCAGCAGCCTTCGGACTAGCGGGAGGATCCCAGATACGCAGTATTTT
CASSLRTSGRIPDTQYF
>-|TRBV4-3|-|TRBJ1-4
TGCGCCAGCTCTCGCCGAACGACTAATGAAAAACTGTTTTTT
CASSRRTTNEKLFF
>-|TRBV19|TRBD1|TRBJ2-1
TGTGCCACCGCCTATCGGGACAGCTCCTACAATGAGCAGTTCTTC
CATAYRDSSYNEQFF
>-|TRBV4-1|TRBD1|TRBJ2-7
TGCGCCAGCAGCCAAGATCCCAGGGACAGGGTCACCTACGAGCAGTACTTC
CASSQDPRDRVTYEQYF
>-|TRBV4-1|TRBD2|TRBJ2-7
TGCGCCAGCAGCCCGACTAGCGCCTACGAGCAGTACTTC
CASSPTSAYEQYF
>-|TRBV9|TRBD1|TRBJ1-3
TGTGCCAGCAGCGTCCGACAGGGAGGCTCAGCTGGAAACACCATATATTTT
CASSVRQGGSAGNTIYF
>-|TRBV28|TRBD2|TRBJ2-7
TGTGCCACCCACGGACTAGCGGGAGAGTTCGGGCGCTACGAGCAGTACTTC
CATHGLAGEFGRYEQYF
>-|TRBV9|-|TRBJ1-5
TGTGCCAGCAGCCCCCTCCCCGCTTCCAATCAGCCCCAGCATTTT
CASSPLPASNQPQHF
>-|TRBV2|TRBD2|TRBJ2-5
TGTGCCAGCAGTGAAGCGCTTCTGTATTGGGCGACTAGCGGGAGAGCGGGGGAGACCCAGTACTTC
CASSEALLYWATSGRAGETQYF
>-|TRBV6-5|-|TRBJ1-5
TGTGCCAGCAGTTCCGGTCCGGGGGGGTGGGGACAGCCCCAGCATTTT
CASSSGPGGWGQPQHF
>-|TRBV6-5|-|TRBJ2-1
TGTGCCAGCAGTGCTAACGGGGGACCCTACAATGAGCAGTTCTTC
CASSANGGPYNEQFF
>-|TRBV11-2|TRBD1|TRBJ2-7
TGTGCCAGCAGCGCTGCTCCGGGACAGGGGGGACTCGAGCAGTACTTC
CASSAAPGQGGLEQYF
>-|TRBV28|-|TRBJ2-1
TGTGCCAGCAGTTTGCCCCCAGCGCTCTCCTACAATGAGCAGTTCTTC
CASSLPPALSYNEQFF
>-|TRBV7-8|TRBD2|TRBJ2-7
TGTGCCAGCAGCTTAGGGGTCGCGGGGGACTACGAGCAGTACTTC
CASSLGVAGDYEQYF
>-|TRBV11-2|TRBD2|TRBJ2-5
TGTGCCAGCAGCTTAATGCGGGAGGCGGGAGAGACCCAGTACTTC
CASSLMREAGETQYF
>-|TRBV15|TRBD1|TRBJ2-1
TGTGCCACCAGCAGAGGTGTCGACAGGGGTCATGGCAATGAGCAGTTCTTC
CATSRGVDRGHGNEQFF
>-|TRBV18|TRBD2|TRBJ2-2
TGTGCCAGCTCACCAGCGGGAGTTACCGGGGAGCTGTTTTTT
CASSPAGVTGELFF
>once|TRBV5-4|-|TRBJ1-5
TGTGCCAGCAGCTTTTGGGGGCGCAATCAGCCCCAGCATTTT
CASSFWGRNQPQHF
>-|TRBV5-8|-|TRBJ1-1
TGTGCCAGCAGCGCGGGCGGGCCTGAAGCTTTCTTT
CASSAGGPEAFF
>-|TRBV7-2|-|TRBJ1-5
TGTGCCAGCAGCTTAGGAGGGGGTAGCAATCAGCCCCAGCATTTT
CASSLGGGSNQPQHF
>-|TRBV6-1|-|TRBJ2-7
TGTGCCAGCAGTGAAGAGGGGGGCGCCGACGAGCAGTACTTC
CASSEEGGADEQYF
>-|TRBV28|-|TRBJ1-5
TGTGCCAGCAGTTTATTCAGGGCTAATCAGCCCCAGCATTTT
CASSLFRANQPQHF
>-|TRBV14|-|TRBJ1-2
TGTGCCTCAGCCGGCTACACCTTC
CASAGYTF